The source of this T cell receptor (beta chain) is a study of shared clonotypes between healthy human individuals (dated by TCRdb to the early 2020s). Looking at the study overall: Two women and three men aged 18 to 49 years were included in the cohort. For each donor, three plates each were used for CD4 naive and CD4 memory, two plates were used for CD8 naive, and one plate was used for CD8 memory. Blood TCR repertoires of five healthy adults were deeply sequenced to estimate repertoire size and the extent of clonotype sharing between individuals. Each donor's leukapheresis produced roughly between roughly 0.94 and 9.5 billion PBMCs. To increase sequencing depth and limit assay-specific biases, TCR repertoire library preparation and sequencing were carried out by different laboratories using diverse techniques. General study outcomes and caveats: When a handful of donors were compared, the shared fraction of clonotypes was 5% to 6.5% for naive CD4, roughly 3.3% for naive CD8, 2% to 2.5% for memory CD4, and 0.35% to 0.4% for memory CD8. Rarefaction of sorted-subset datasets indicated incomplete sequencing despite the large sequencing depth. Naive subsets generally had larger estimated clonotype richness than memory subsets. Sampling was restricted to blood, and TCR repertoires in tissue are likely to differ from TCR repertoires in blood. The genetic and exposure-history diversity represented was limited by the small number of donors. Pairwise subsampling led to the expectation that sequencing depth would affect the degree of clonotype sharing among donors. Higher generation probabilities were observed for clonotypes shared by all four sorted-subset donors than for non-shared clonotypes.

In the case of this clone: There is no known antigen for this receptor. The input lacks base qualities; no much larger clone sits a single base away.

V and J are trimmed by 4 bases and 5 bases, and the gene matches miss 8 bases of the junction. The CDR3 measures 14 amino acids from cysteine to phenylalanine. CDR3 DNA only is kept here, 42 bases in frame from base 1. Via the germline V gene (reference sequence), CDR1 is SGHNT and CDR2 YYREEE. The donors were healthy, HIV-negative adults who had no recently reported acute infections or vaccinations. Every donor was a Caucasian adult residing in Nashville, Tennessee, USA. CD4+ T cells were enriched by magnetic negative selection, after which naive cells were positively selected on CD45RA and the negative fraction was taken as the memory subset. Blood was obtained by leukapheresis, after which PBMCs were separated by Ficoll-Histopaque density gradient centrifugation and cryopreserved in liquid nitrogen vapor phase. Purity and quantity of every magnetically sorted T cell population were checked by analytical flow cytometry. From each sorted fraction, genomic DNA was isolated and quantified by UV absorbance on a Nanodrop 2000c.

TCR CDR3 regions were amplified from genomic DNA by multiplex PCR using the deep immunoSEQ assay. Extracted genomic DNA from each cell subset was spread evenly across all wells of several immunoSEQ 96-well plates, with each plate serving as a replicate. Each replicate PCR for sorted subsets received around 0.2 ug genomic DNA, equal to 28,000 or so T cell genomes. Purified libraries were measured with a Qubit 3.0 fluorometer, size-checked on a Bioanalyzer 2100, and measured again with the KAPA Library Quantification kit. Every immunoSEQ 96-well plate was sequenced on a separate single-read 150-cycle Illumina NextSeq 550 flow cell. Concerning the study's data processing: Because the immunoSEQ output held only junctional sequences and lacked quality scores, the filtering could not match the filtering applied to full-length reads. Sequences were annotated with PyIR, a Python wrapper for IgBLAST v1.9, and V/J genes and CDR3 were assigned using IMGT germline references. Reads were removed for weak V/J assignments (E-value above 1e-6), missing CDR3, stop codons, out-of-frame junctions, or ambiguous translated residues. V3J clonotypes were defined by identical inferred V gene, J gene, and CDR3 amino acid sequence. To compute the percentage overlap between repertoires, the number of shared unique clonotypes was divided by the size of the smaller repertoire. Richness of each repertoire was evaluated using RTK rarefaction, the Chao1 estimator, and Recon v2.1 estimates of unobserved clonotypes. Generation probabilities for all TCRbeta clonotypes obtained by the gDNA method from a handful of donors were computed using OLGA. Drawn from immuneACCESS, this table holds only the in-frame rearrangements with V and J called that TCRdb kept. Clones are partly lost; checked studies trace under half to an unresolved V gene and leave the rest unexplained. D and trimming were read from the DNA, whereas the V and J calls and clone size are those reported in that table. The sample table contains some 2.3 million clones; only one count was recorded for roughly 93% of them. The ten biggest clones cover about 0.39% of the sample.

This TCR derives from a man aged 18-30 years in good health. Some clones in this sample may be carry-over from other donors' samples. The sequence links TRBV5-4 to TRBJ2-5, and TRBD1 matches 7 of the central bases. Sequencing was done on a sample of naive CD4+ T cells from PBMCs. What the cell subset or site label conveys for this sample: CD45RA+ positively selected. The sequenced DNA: TGTGCCAGCAGCCCGGGACAGTATCCGGAGACCCAGTACTTC. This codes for CASSPGQYPETQYF.